Listed below are T cell receptor beta chains from one sample, sequenced in a study of blood T cell repertoires in COVID-19. Clones were sequenced by immunoSEQ multiplex PCR, and TCRdb holds only the in-frame ones, with some missing. Of around 130,000 clones detected, around 81% appear once; the ten largest clones hold approximately 11%. Input material: peripheral blood. These receptors were taken from a human donor in a cohort sampled during active COVID-19. Each CDR3 is given with its conserved first and last residue. D genes are given only for firm matches.

V gene	D gene	J gene	CDR3 protein
TRBV6-4	.	TRBJ2-3	CASRETDWSTDTQYF
TRBV2	.	TRBJ1-4	CASRGGQTTNEKLFF
TRBV9	.	TRBJ2-3	CASSANLRSTDTQYF
TRBV5-1	.	TRBJ1-1	CASSLVGDTEAFF
TRBV27	TRBD1	TRBJ1-6	CASSPTTGTLSSYNSPLHF
TRBV28	.	TRBJ1-2	CASSLKRGYTF
TRBV11-2	.	TRBJ1-1	CASSPRRGYTEAFF
TRBV7-9	.	TRBJ1-4	CASSSSGTPNEKLFF
TRBV7-9	TRBD2	TRBJ2-3	CASSQTSGGTDTQYF
TRBV3-1/TRBV3-2	.	TRBJ1-2	CASSRAEDRGGYTF
TRBV19	TRBD1	TRBJ1-1	CASTVTGPNTEAFF
TRBV5-1	TRBD1	TRBJ2-7	CASSPQTGPTSYEQYF
TRBV2	.	TRBJ1-1	CASRGRGRSEAFF
TRBV7-9	.	TRBJ2-7	CASSQDGWSSYEQYF
TRBV2	TRBD1	TRBJ2-5	CASSEDRGLQETQYF
TRBV9	.	TRBJ2-3	CASGPRRTDTQYF
TRBV5-1	.	TRBJ2-2	CASALGEVSTGELFF
TRBV19	.	TRBJ1-5	CASSQGSFNQPQHF
TRBV2	.	TRBJ1-6	CASSEDREINSPLHF
TRBV19	.	TRBJ1-5	CASSRIPGNQPQHF
TRBV15	TRBD2	TRBJ2-1	CATSTRSGGTGDEQFF
TRBV5-5	.	TRBJ1-1	CASSLRGARMNTEAFF
TRBV7-8	.	TRBJ1-5	CASSLPGDQPQHF